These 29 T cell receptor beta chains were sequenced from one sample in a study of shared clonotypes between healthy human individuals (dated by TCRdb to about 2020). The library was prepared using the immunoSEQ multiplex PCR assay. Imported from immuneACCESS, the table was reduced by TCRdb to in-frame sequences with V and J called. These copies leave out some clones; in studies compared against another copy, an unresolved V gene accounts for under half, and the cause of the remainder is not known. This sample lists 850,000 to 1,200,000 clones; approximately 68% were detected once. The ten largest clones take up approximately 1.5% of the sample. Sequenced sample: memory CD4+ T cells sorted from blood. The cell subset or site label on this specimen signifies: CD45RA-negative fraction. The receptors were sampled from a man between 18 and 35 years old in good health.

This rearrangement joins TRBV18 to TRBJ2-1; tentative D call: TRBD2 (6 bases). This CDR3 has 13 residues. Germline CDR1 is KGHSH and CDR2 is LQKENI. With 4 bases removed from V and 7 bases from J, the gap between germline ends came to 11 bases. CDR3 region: CASSHGGANEQFF. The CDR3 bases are TGTGCCAGCTCACACGGAGGGGCGAATGAGCAGTTCTTC.

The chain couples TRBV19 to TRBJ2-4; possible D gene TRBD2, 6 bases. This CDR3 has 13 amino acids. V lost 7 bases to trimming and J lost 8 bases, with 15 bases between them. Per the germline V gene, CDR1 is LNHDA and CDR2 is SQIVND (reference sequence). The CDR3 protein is CASKVGGGDIQYF. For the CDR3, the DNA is TGTGCCAGTAAAGTGGGAGGAGGGGACATTCAGTACTTC.

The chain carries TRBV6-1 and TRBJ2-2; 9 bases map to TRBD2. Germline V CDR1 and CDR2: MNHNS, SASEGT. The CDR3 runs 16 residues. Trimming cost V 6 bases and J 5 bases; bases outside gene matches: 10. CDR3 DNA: TGTGCCAGCAGAGAACTTAGCGGGAGTGGGACCGGGGAGCTGTTTTTT. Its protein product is CASRELSGSGTGELFF.

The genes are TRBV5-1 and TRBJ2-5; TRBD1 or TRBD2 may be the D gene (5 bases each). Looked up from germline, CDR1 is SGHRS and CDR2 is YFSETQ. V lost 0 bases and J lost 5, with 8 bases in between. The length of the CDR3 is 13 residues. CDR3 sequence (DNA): TGCGCCAGCAGCTTGGAAGGGGACGAGACCCAGTACTTC. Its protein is CASSLEGDETQYF. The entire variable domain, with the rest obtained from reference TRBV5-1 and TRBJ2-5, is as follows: KAGVTQTPRYLIKTRGQQVTLSCSPISGHRSVSWYQQTPGQGLQFLFEYFSETQRNKGNFPGRFSGRQFSNSRSEMNVSTLELGDSALYLCASSLEGDETQYFGPGTRLLVL.

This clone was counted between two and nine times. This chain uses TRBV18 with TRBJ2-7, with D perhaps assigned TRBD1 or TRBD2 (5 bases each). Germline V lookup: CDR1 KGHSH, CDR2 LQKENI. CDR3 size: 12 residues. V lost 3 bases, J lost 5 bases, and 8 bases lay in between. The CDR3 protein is CASSPMGDEQYF. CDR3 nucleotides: TGTGCCAGCTCACCTATGGGGGACGAGCAGTACTTC.

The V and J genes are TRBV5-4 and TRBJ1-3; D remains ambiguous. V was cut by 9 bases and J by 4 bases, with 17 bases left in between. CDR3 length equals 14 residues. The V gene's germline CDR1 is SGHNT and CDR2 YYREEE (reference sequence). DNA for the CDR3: TGTGCCATGGAGATAGACGGCGTAGGAAACACCATATATTTT. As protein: CAMEIDGVGNTIYF.

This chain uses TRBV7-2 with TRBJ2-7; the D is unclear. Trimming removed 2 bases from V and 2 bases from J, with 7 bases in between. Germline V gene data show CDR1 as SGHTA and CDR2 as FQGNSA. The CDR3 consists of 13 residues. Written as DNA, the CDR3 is TGTGCCAGCAGCTTACCGGCAGCCTACGAGCAGTACTTC. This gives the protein CASSLPAAYEQYF.

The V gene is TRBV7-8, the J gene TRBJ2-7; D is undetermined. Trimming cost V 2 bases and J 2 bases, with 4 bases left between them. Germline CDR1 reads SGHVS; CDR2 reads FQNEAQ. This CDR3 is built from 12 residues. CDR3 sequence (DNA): TGTGCCAGCAGCTTAATAGCCTACGAGCAGTACTTC. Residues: CASSLIAYEQYF.

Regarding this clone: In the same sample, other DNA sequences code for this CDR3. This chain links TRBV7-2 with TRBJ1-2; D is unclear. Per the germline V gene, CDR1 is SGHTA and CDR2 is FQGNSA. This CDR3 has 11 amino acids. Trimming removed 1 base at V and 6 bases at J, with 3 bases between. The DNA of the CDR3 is TGTGCCAGCAGCTTAGGCGATGGCTACACCTTC. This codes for CASSLGDGYTF.

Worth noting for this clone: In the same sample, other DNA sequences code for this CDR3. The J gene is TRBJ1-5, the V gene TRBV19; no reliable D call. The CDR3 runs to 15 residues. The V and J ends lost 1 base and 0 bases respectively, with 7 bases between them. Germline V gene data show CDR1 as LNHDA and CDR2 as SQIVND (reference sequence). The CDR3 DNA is TGTGCCAGTAGTATAGGGGGATATAGCAATCAGCCCCAGCATTTT. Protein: CASSIGGYSNQPQHF. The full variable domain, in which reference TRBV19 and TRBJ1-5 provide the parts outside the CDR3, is DGGITQSPKYLFRKEGQNVTLSCEQNLNHDAMYWYRQDPGQGLRLIYYSQIVNDFQKGDIAEGYSVSREKKESFPLTVTSAQKNPTAFYLCASSIGGYSNQPQHFGDGTRLSIL.

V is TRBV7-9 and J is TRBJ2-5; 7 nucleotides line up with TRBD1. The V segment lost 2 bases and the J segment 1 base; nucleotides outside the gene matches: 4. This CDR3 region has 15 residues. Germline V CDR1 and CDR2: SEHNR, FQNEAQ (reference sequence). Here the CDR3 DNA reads TGTGCCAGCAGCTTAAGGGGGACAGCCCAAGAGACCCAGTACTTC. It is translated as CASSLRGTAQETQYF. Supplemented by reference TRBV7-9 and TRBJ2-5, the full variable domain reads DTGVSQNPRHKITKRGQNVTFRCDPISEHNRLYWYRQTLGQGPEFLTYFQNEAQLEKSRLLSDRFSAERPKGSFSTLEIQRTEQGDSAMYLCASSLRGTAQETQYFGPGTRLLVL.

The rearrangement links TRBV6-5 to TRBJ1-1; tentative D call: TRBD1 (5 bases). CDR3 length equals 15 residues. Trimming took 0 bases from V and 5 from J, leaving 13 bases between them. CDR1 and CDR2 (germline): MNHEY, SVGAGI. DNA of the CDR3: TGTGCCAGCAGTTACTCCCGACAGTATAGGACTGAAGCTTTCTTT. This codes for CASSYSRQYRTEAFF.

In nucleotides, the CDR3 is TGTGCCAGCAGCAAAGGAAGGGACAACTCTGGAAACACCATATATTTT. Protein sequence: CASSKGRDNSGNTIYF. The rearrangement joins TRBV5-4 to TRBJ1-3; D may be TRBD1 (6 bases). CDR3 length equals 16 residues. The V gene lost 4 bases and the J gene lost 0 bases, with 14 bases spanning the gap. Germline CDR1 and CDR2: SGHNT and YYREEE (reference sequence).

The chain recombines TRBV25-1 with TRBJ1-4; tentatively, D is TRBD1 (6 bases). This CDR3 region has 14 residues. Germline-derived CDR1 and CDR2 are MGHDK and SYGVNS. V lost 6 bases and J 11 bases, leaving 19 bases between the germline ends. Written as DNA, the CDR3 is TGTGCCAGCAGCGGCAGCCAGGGGAAAAAGAAACTGTTTTTT. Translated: CASSGSQGKKKLFF.

CDR3 in amino acids: CASTPLGKSTENQPQHF. The CDR3 DNA sequence: TGTGCCAGCACCCCGTTGGGGAAGTCGACGGAAAATCAGCCCCAGCATTTT. V and J are TRBV28 and TRBJ1-5; no reliable D call. Trimming removed 7 bases from V and 4 bases from J, with 23 bases in between. This CDR3 is built from 17 residues. Germline CDR1 and CDR2: MDHEN and SYDVKM.

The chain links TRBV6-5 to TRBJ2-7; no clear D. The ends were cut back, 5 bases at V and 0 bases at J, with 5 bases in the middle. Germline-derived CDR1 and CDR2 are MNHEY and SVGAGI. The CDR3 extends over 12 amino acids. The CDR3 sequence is CASSQNSYEQYF. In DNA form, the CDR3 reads TGTGCCAGCAGTCAAAACTCCTACGAGCAGTACTTC.

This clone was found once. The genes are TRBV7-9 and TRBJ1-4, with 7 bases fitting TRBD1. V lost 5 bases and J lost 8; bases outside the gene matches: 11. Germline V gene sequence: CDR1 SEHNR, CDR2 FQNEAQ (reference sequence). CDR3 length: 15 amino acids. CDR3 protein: CASSLAQGSGEKLFF. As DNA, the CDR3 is TGTGCCAGCAGCCTCGCACAGGGGTCAGGAGAAAAACTGTTTTTT.

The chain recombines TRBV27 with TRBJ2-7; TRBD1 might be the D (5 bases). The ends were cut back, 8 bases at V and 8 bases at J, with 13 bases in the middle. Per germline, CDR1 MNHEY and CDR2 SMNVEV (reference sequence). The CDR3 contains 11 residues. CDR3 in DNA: TGTGCCAGCCTTTACAGGACCCAGCAGTACTTC. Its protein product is CASLYRTQQYF.

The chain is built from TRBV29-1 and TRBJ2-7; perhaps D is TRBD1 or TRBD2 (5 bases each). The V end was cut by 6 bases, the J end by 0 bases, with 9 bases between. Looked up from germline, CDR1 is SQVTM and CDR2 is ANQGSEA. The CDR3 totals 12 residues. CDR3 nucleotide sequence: TGCAGCGTGGGACGGGTCTCCTACGAGCAGTACTTC. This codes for CSVGRVSYEQYF.

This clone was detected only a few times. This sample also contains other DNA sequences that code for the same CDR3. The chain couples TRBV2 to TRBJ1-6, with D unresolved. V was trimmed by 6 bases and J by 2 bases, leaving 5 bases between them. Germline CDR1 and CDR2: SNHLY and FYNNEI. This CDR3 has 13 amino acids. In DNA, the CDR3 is TGTGCCAGCAGGGGGACCTATAATTCACCCCTCCACTTT. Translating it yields CASRGTYNSPLHF.

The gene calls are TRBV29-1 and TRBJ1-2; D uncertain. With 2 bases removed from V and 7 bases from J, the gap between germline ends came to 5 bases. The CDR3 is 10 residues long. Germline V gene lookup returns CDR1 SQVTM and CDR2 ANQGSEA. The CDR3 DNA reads TGCAGCGTTGAATGGGGTGGCTACACCTTC. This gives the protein CSVEWGGYTF.

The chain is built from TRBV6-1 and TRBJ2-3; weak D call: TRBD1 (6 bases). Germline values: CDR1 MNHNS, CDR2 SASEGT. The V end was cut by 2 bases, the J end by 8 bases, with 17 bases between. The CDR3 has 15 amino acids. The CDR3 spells CASSELTRGIGTQYF. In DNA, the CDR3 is TGTGCCAGCAGTGAACTAACCAGGGGAATTGGTACGCAGTATTTT.

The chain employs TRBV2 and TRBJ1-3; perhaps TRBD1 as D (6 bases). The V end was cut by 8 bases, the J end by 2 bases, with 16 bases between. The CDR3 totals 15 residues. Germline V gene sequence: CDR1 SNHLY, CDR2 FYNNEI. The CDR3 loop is CASGIITGTGNTIYF. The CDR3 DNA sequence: TGTGCCAGCGGAATTATTACAGGGACTGGAAACACCATATATTTT.

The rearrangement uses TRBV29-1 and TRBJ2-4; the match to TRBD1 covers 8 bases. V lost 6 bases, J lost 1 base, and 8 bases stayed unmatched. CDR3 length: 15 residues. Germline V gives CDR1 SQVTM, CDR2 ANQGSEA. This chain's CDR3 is CSVAGGQAAKNIQYF. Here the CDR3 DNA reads TGCAGCGTCGCTGGGGGACAGGCCGCCAAAAACATTCAGTACTTC.

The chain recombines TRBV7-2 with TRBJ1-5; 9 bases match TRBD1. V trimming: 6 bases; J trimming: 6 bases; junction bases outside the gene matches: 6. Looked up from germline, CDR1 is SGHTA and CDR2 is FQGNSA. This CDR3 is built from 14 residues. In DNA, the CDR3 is TGTGCCAGCAGAGACAGGGGGTTAGGTCAGCCCCAGCATTTT. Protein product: CASRDRGLGQPQHF.

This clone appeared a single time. The CDR3 is CASSLDSDQGGGRSYEQYF. CDR3 in DNA: TGTGCCAGCAGCTTAGATAGTGATCAGGGAGGGGGACGCTCCTACGAGCAGTACTTC. The J gene is TRBJ2-5, the V gene TRBV11-3, with TRBD2 as a possible D gene (7 bases). The end of the DNA aligns better with TRBJ2-7, so the J call may be wrong. The germline gives CDR1 SGHNT, CDR2 YENEEA. The CDR3 is 19 residues long.

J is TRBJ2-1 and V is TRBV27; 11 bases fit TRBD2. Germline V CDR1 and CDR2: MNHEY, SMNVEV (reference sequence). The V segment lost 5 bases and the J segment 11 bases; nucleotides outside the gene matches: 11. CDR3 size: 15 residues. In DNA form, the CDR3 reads TGTGCCAGCAGTATAGAAAGCCTAGCGGGAGGTAAGCAGTTCTTC. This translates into CASSIESLAGGKQFF.

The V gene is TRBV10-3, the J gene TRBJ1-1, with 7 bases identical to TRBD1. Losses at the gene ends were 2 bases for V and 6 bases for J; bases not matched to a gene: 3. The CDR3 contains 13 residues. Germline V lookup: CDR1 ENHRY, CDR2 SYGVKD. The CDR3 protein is CAISEGTAAEAFF. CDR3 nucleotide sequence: TGTGCCATCAGTGAGGGGACAGCAGCTGAAGCTTTCTTT.

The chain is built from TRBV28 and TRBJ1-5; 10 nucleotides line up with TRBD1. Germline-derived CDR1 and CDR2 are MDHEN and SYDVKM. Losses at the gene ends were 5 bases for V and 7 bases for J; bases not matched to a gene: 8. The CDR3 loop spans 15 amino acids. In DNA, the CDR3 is TGTGCCAGCAGTCGCCCCGGACAGGGGGGACAGCCCCAGCATTTT. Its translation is CASSRPGQGGQPQHF.